Listed here are 19 T cell receptor beta chains from one sample, sequenced in a study of shared clonotypes between healthy human individuals. TCRdb keeps only in-frame clones here, not all; method: immunoSEQ multiplex PCR. The sample has approximately 400,000 clones, 90% to 98% seen once. Sequenced material: memory CD8+ T cells sorted from blood. The subset is: CD45RO+ cells pooled with CCR7-negative TemRA cells. These receptors originate from a man between 25 and 39 years old in good health.

The chain is built from TRBV19 and TRBJ2-2, with 8 bases that match TRBD2. Trimming took 10 bases from V and 1 from J; bases not matched to a gene: 2. Germline V gives CDR1 LNHDA, CDR2 SQIVND (reference sequence). The length of the CDR3 is 13 residues. The CDR3 loop reads CATSGRNTGELFF. CDR3 bases: TGTGCCACCAGCGGGAGGAACACCGGGGAGCTGTTTTTT.

The rearrangement joins TRBV10-3 to TRBJ1-3; possible D gene TRBD1, 6 bases. The CDR3 contains 14 residues. The ends were cut back, 6 bases at V and 0 bases at J, with 9 bases in the middle. Germline CDR1 reads ENHRY; CDR2 reads SYGVKD. CDR3 residues: CAISGQSSGNTIYF. Here the CDR3 DNA reads TGTGCCATCAGCGGACAGAGCTCTGGAAACACCATATATTTT.

The V and J genes are TRBV5-4 and TRBJ2-2; 8 bases match TRBD1. The germline gives CDR1 SGHNT, CDR2 YYREEE (reference sequence). The CDR3 sequence is 15 residues long. J gave up 1 base and V 5 bases, and 4 bases lay outside the gene matches. CDR3 bases: TGTGCCAGCAGTTCACAGGGGGTGAACACCGGGGAGCTGTTTTTT. Amino acid sequence: CASSSQGVNTGELFF.

The J gene is TRBJ2-7, the V gene TRBV6-6, with D tentatively TRBD1 (6 bases). V dropped 6 bases and J dropped 10 bases, with 16 bases sitting between them. From germline, CDR1 is MNHNY and CDR2 SVGAGI (reference sequence). This CDR3 comprises 12 residues. CDR3 coding DNA: TGTGCCAGCAGGCCTACAGGGCTGTCCCAGTACTTC. It yields the protein CASRPTGLSQYF.

This chain links TRBV27 with TRBJ2-7; the match to TRBD2 covers 7 bases. Per the germline V gene, CDR1 is MNHEY and CDR2 is SMNVEV (reference sequence). J gave up 7 bases and V 7 bases, and 16 bases lay outside the gene matches. There are 15 residues in the CDR3. The CDR3 sequence: CASTSRRERMGEQYF. CDR3 sequence (DNA): TGTGCCAGCACCTCCAGGCGGGAGAGGATGGGGGAGCAGTACTTC.

The chain links TRBV6-1 to TRBJ2-4, with D hard to call. V was pared by 6 bases and J by 0 bases, with 12 bases between. CDR1 is MNHNS and CDR2 is SASEGT in the germline V gene. This CDR3 contains 15 residues. CDR3 bases: TGTGCCAGCAGCCAAGACAACCTAGCCAAAAACATTCAGTACTTC. Amino acids: CASSQDNLAKNIQYF.

The chain carries TRBV4-1 and TRBJ2-7; TRBD2 aligns across 7 bases. V shed 0 bases, J shed 2 bases, and the junction held 7 bases outside the gene matches. CDR3 size: 16 residues. Germline loops: CDR1 MGHRA, CDR2 YSYEKL. The CDR3 sequence: CASSQEMASGTYEQYF. The CDR3 DNA reads TGCGCCAGCAGCCAAGAGATGGCTAGCGGCACCTACGAGCAGTACTTC.

The CDR3 loop reads CASSFLGTQYF. The DNA of the CDR3 is TGTGCCAGCAGCTTCTTGGGGACCCAGTACTTC. V usage is TRBV7-2 and J usage is TRBJ2-5; D is unclear. V was trimmed by 3 bases and J by 7 bases, leaving 6 bases between them. The length of the CDR3 is 11 residues. CDR1 is SGHTA and CDR2 is FQGNSA in the germline V gene.

This chain uses TRBV7-9 with TRBJ2-7, with D perhaps matching TRBD1 or TRBD2 (6 bases each). The CDR3 runs 13 residues. The V end was cut by 4 bases, the J end by 4 bases, with 11 bases between. Germline CDR1 is SEHNR and CDR2 is FQNEAQ (reference sequence). DNA of the CDR3: TGTGCCAGCAGCTCCCAGGGGAGGTACGAGCAGTACTTC. Amino acid sequence: CASSSQGRYEQYF.

The rearrangement joins TRBV18 to TRBJ2-2, with 10 positions matching TRBD2. The V and J ends lost 4 bases and 1 base, in that order; junction bases with no gene match: 0. The CDR3 contains 15 residues. In germline, CDR1 is KGHSH, CDR2 LQKENI. This chain's CDR3 is CASSRTSGNTGELFF. The CDR3 DNA is TGTGCCAGCTCACGGACTAGCGGGAACACCGGGGAGCTGTTTTTT.

The chain has TRBV28 and TRBJ2-2, with TRBD2 matching over 8 bases. CDR1 and CDR2 from the germline V gene are MDHEN and SYDVKM. There are 15 residues in the CDR3. The V segment lost 8 bases and the J segment 5 bases; nucleotides outside the gene matches: 10. CDR3 loop: CASRPGGVGTGELFF. DNA of the CDR3: TGTGCCAGCCGACCGGGGGGGGTCGGAACCGGGGAGCTGTTTTTT.

The V call is TRBV11-1, the J call TRBJ1-1, with a tentative D call TRBD1 (5 bases). V gave up 1 base and J gave up 8 bases, with 8 bases separating them. CDR3 size: 12 residues. Germline V gives CDR1 SGHAT, CDR2 FQDESV (reference sequence). Here the CDR3 DNA reads TGTGCCAGCAGCTTAGGGACACTAGAAGCTTTCTTT. It translates to CASSLGTLEAFF.

The genes are TRBV7-9 and TRBJ2-7, with TRBD2 matching over 7 bases. Trimming removed 4 bases from V and 0 bases from J; junction bases left unmatched: 9. This CDR3 is 16 amino acids long. Germline-derived CDR1 and CDR2 are SEHNR and FQNEAQ (reference sequence). This CDR3 reads CASSSPTSASSYEQYF. For the CDR3, the DNA is TGTGCCAGCAGCTCACCCACTAGCGCGAGCTCCTACGAGCAGTACTTC. The full variable domain, rest sourced from reference TRBV7-9 and TRBJ2-7, is DTGVSQNPRHKITKRGQNVTFRCDPISEHNRLYWYRQTLGQGPEFLTYFQNEAQLEKSRLLSDRFSAERPKGSFSTLEIQRTEQGDSAMYLCASSSPTSASSYEQYFGPGTRLTVT.

In DNA form, the CDR3 reads TGTGCCAGCCAGGCTCAGGGCTTGGACACCATATATTTT. This gives the protein CASQAQGLDTIYF. This rearrangement joins TRBV7-3 to TRBJ1-3; the D gene is possibly TRBD1 (5 bases). This CDR3 is 13 amino acids long. V was cut by 8 bases and J by 8 bases, with 16 bases left in between. The germline gives CDR1 SGHTA, CDR2 FQGTGA.

The CDR3 DNA reads TGTGCCAGCAGATCAGCGGGGCTCACAGATACGCAGTATTTT. Translated: CASRSAGLTDTQYF. This rearrangement joins TRBV28 to TRBJ2-3, with 7 bases matching TRBD2. CDR1 and CDR2 from the germline V gene are MDHEN and SYDVKM. The trim removed 6 bases at V and 2 bases at J, leaving 5 bases unmatched. The CDR3 has 14 amino acids.

The V gene is TRBV5-1, the J gene TRBJ1-2; no definite D call. Trimming left V 3 bases short and J 2 bases short, with 11 bases between. The CDR3 has 14 residues. Germline values: CDR1 SGHRS, CDR2 YFSETQ. CDR3 region: CASSSQVLNYGYTF. The CDR3 nucleotides are TGCGCCAGCAGCTCGCAGGTCCTGAACTATGGCTACACCTTC. The whole variable domain, remainder taken from reference TRBV5-1 and TRBJ1-2, is KAGVTQTPRYLIKTRGQQVTLSCSPISGHRSVSWYQQTPGQGLQFLFEYFSETQRNKGNFPGRFSGRQFSNSRSEMNVSTLELGDSALYLCASSSQVLNYGYTFGSGTRLTVV.

The chain employs TRBV19 and TRBJ2-6; perhaps TRBD1 as D (6 bases). V was trimmed by 6 bases and J by 2 bases, leaving 11 bases between them. This CDR3 contains 15 residues. CDR1 is LNHDA and CDR2 is SQIVND in the germline V gene (reference sequence). In DNA form, the CDR3 reads TGTGCCAGTAGAAAACAGGGTCCTGGGGCCAACGTCCTGACTTTC. Protein sequence: CASRKQGPGANVLTF.

V and J are TRBV27 and TRBJ2-4; 9 nucleotides align to TRBD2. The V segment lost 6 bases and the J segment 1 base; nucleotides outside the gene matches: 4. The germline gives CDR1 MNHEY, CDR2 SMNVEV (reference sequence). The CDR3 extends over 15 amino acids. The CDR3 DNA sequence: TGTGCCAGCAGCGTAGCGGGAGTTGCCAAAAACATTCAGTACTTC. Translated: CASSVAGVAKNIQYF.

V is TRBV4-2 and J is TRBJ2-3, with unresolved D. The V and J ends lost 4 bases and 2 bases respectively, with 7 bases between them. The CDR3 contains 13 residues. The germline V gene has CDR1 LGHNA and CDR2 YNFKEQ. CDR3 in amino acids: CASSREYTDTQYF. CDR3 DNA: TGTGCCAGCAGCCGGGAATACACAGATACGCAGTATTTT.